The rows below give T cell receptor beta chains drawn from one sample of a study of blood T cell repertoires in COVID-19. Method: immunoSEQ multiplex PCR; TCRdb's copy keeps in-frame clones and lacks some. The data hold about 180,000 clones, with about 81% observed a single time. What was sequenced was peripheral blood. These receptors originate from a woman over 75 with COVID-19, enrolled during active disease. CDR3s include the opening cysteine and the closing phenylalanine or tryptophan. D genes are given only for firm matches. Some rows have no size entry. The others give once, few or many, or a class for an expanded clone.

CDR3 length	clone size	V gene	D gene	J gene	CDR3 protein	CDR3 DNA
15	.	TRBV6-1	.	TRBJ2-7	CASSEGLGYTYEQYF	TGTGCCAGCAGTGAAGGACTAGGGTATACCTACGAGCAGTACTTC
14	.	TRBV6-5	.	TRBJ2-2	CASTPRKGRGELFF	TGTGCCAGCACCCCACGAAAGGGGCGCGGGGAGCTGTTTTTT
15	.	TRBV28	.	TRBJ2-7	CASSLSSPSDYEQYF	TGTGCCAGCAGTTTAAGCTCCCCTAGCGACTACGAGCAGTACTTC
15	.	TRBV11-3	.	TRBJ2-1	CASSLVQGTYNEQFF	TGTGCCAGCAGCTTAGTCCAGGGAACCTACAATGAGCAGTTCTTC
17	.	TRBV11-2	TRBD2	TRBJ2-2	CASSLGSGLADTGELFF	TGTGCCAGCAGCTTAGGTTCCGGACTAGCGGACACCGGGGAGCTGTTTTTT
15	.	TRBV5-4	TRBD2	TRBJ2-5	CASSRTSGRRETQYF	TGTGCCAGCAGCCGGACTAGCGGGAGGCGTGAGACCCAGTACTTC
17	.	TRBV27	TRBD2	TRBJ2-1	CASRRSLAAGSYNEQFF	TGTGCCAGCAGGCGGAGTCTAGCGGCCGGTTCCTACAATGAGCAGTTCTTC
14	.	TRBV6-6	TRBD1	TRBJ1-4	CASSYDRAGEKLFF	TGTGCCAGCAGTTACGACAGGGCGGGGGAAAAACTGTTTTTT
15	.	TRBV7-9	.	TRBJ1-6	CASSILTENNSPLHF	TGTGCCAGCAGCATCCTCACAGAAAATAATTCACCCCTCCACTTT
13	.	TRBV28	.	TRBJ1-1	CASSPPVNTEAFF	TGTGCCAGCAGTCCACCGGTGAACACTGAAGCTTTCTTT
14	.	TRBV29-1	TRBD1	TRBJ1-1	CSVDRGGMNTEAFF	TGCAGCGTGGACAGGGGCGGCATGAACACTGAAGCTTTCTTT
16	.	TRBV10-3	.	TRBJ1-5	CAISEGGGMSNQPQHF	TGTGCCATCAGTGAGGGTGGGGGGATGAGCAATCAGCCCCAGCATTTT
12	.	TRBV29-1	.	TRBJ2-3	CSVRRFTDTQYF	TGCAGCGTTCGCAGATTCACAGATACGCAGTATTTT
11	once	TRBV19	.	TRBJ1-4	CATANREKLFF	TGTGCCACAGCAAACAGGGAAAAACTGTTTTTT
13	.	TRBV28	.	TRBJ1-2	CASSPSGGYGYTF	TGTGCCAGCAGCCCTTCGGGGGGCTATGGCTACACCTTC
13	.	TRBV15	TRBD1	TRBJ1-5	CATSRDRAQPQHF	TGTGCCACCAGCAGGGACAGGGCGCAGCCCCAGCATTTT
15	.	TRBV7-2	TRBD1	TRBJ2-3	CASSLLGQGSDTQYF	TGTGCCAGCAGCTTATTGGGACAGGGATCAGATACGCAGTATTTT
16	.	TRBV5-4	TRBD1	TRBJ2-3	CASSAGDRGYTDTQYF	TGTGCCAGCAGCGCGGGGGACAGGGGTTACACAGATACGCAGTATTTT
16	.	TRBV21-1	.	TRBJ2-1	CASSGTSGRGFNEQFF	TGTGCCAGCAGCGGGACTAGCGGGAGAGGATTCAATGAGCAGTTCTTC
15	.	TRBV6-6	TRBD1	TRBJ1-2	CASSDRDRGNYGYTF	TGTGCCAGCAGTGACAGGGACAGGGGAAACTATGGCTACACCTTC
14	.	TRBV5-1	TRBD1	TRBJ1-1	CASSQGTVGTEAFF	TGCGCCAGCAGCCAGGGGACAGTGGGCACTGAAGCTTTCTTT
16	.	TRBV5-1	TRBD2	TRBJ2-2	CASSLAGTRNTGELFF	TGCGCCAGCAGCTTAGCCGGGACTAGAAACACCGGGGAGCTGTTTTTT
15	.	TRBV28	TRBD2	TRBJ2-3	CASSSSGRGTDTQYF	TGTGCCAGCAGTTCTAGCGGGAGAGGAACAGATACGCAGTATTTT
14	few	TRBV7-8	.	TRBJ1-5	CASSSLTGFQPQHF	TGTGCCAGCAGTTCGCTAACGGGGTTTCAGCCCCAGCATTTT
17	once	TRBV3-1/TRBV3-2	.	TRBJ1-3	CASSRLAGGASGNTIYF	TGTGCCAGCAGCCGCCTGGCCGGGGGGGCTAGTGGAAACACCATATATTTT
13	.	TRBV7-9	.	TRBJ1-2	CASRPTGFYGYTF	TGTGCCAGCAGACCCACAGGATTCTATGGCTACACCTTC
15	.	TRBV5-6	TRBD1	TRBJ2-5	CASSLGATGGETQYF	TGTGCCAGCAGCTTGGGAGCGACAGGGGGAGAGACCCAGTACTTC